The sequence of this T cell receptor (beta chain) was determined in a study of T cells in Graves' hyperthyroidism and ophthalmopathy. Clinical symptoms, serum thyroxine and TRAb, thyroid ultrasound and orbital computed tomography together formed the diagnostic basis. V shed 2 bases and J shed 6 bases, with 8 bases lying between them. The CDR3 sequence is 12 residues long. Germline V gene sequence: CDR1 SGHAT, CDR2 FQNNGV. To note about this clonotype: Its target is unknown.

Study observations and caveats: By a 13 V-J model, ophthalmopathy was set apart from stable hyperthyroidism.

Researchers took RNA transcripts and amplified the TCR beta CDR3 regions from them. The study used the HTBI primer set for a first-round RT-PCR of the TCR CDR3. TCRdb reprocessed the multiplex PCR reads via MiXCR and lists one record per CDR3 protein. This sample has fewer than 650,000 distinct CDR3 sequences, with roughly 14% found just once. The receptor was isolated from a woman in her thirties or forties with Graves' ophthalmopathy. Sequencing was done on a sample of blood. This rearrangement joins TRBV11-2 to TRBJ2-7, with D uncertain. For the CDR3, the DNA is TGTGCCAGCAGCTTACTCAGGCCCGAGCAGTACTTC. Its translation is CASSLLRPEQYF.